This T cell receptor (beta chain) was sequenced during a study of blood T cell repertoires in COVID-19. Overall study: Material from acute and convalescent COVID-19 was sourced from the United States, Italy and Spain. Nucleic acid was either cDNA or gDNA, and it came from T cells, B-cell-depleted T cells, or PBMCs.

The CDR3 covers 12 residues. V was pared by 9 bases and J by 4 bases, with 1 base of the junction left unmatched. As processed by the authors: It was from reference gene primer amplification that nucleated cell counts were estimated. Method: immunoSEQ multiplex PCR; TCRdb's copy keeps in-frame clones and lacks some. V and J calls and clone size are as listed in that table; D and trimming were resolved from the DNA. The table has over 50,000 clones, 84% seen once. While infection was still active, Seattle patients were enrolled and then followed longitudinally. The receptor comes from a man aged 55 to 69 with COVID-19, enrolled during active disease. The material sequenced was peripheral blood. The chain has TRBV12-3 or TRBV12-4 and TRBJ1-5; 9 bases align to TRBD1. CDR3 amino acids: CASDRGNQPQHF. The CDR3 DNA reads TGTGCCAGTGACAGGGGGAATCAGCCCCAGCATTTT.